The 25 T cell receptor beta chains presented below share a single source sample, sequenced in a study of blood T cell repertoires in COVID-19. Here immunoSEQ multiplex PCR was the method, and the copy in TCRdb shows in-frame clones only, minus some. The data hold 120,000 to 150,000 clones, with around 82% observed a single time. The sequenced sample consisted of peripheral blood. The receptor source for this set is a man aged 55 to 70 with active or convalescent COVID-19.

The V call is TRBV7-8, the J call TRBJ1-2; unclear D gene. The germline V gene encodes CDR1 SGHVS and CDR2 FQNEAQ. V was clipped by 5 bases and J by 1 base, with 8 bases between them. This CDR3 has 13 amino acids. The DNA for the CDR3 is TGTGCCAGCAGCGTTCGTATTAACTATGGCTACACCTTC. The encoded protein is CASSVRINYGYTF.

In this sample, this clone turned up a few times. Other DNA sequences in the sample encode the same CDR3. This rearrangement joins TRBV10-3 to TRBJ1-5; 8 bases map to TRBD1. With V trimmed by 4 bases and J by 6 bases, 5 bases remained unmatched. The CDR3 extends over 14 amino acids. Germline loops: CDR1 ENHRY, CDR2 SYGVKD. The CDR3 protein is CAISGDRGGQPQHF. CDR3 bases: TGTGCCATCAGTGGAGACAGGGGTGGTCAGCCCCAGCATTTT.

This rearrangement joins TRBV7-9 to TRBJ1-4, with TRBD1 matching 10 bases. The length of the CDR3 is 14 residues. Germline V gene lookup returns CDR1 SEHNR and CDR2 FQNEAQ (reference sequence). V was pared by 5 bases and J by 8 bases, with 5 bases of the junction left unmatched. The CDR3 loop is CASSPDRGGEKLFF. The CDR3 bases are TGTGCCAGCAGCCCGGACAGGGGGGGAGAAAAACTGTTTTTT.

This sequence joins TRBV10-1 and TRBJ2-1, with 11 positions matching TRBD2. CDR1 is WNHNN, CDR2 SYGVQD, per germline (reference sequence). Trimming removed 6 bases from V and 4 bases from J; junction bases left unmatched: 5. The CDR3 is 15 residues long. CDR3 coding DNA: TGCGCCAGCAGCCGAGGGACTAGCGGATACAATGAGCAGTTCTTC. Its protein product is CASSRGTSGYNEQFF.

The chain joins TRBV24-1 to TRBJ1-1; 10 bases map to TRBD1. The CDR3 extends over 24 amino acids. The V segment lost 1 base and the J segment 1 base; nucleotides outside the gene matches: 26. Germline-derived CDR1 and CDR2 are KGHDR and SFDVKD. The CDR3 protein is CATSDFPYVRGDDRGPEQNTEAFF. CDR3 nucleotide sequence: TGTGCCACCAGTGATTTCCCATACGTGAGGGGGGACGACAGGGGGCCCGAACAGAACACTGAAGCTTTCTTT.

The gene calls are TRBV3-1 (or the pseudogene TRBV3-2) and TRBJ2-1, with 11 bases that match TRBD2. CDR1 and CDR2 (germline): LGHDT, YNNKEL (reference sequence). Losses at the gene ends were 3 bases for V and 2 bases for J; bases not matched to a gene: 6. The CDR3 extends over 17 amino acids. The CDR3 sequence is CASSQGTSGPTYNEQFF. CDR3 nucleotide sequence: TGTGCCAGCAGCCAGGGGACTAGCGGACCTACCTACAATGAGCAGTTCTTC.

This clone has a handful of counts. This same CDR3 is encoded by further DNA sequences in the sample. The chain employs TRBV6-2 or TRBV6-3 and TRBJ2-1; 9 bases fit TRBD2. CDR3 length: 15 residues. Germline-derived CDR1 and CDR2 are MNHEY and SVGEGT. Trimming cost V 3 bases and J 2 bases; bases outside gene matches: 2. CDR3 sequence: CASSYGGRAYNEQFF. The CDR3 DNA reads as TGTGCCAGCAGTTATGGCGGGAGGGCCTACAATGAGCAGTTCTTC.

The chain joins TRBV27 to TRBJ2-3, with D possibly matching TRBD2 (6 bases). Deletions cut 6 bases from V and 4 bases from J, with 8 bases between. From germline, CDR1 is MNHEY and CDR2 SMNVEV (reference sequence). CDR3 length equals 12 residues. In DNA form, the CDR3 reads TGTGCCAGCAGAGGGACTTCAGATACGCAGTATTTT. Translating it yields CASRGTSDTQYF.

The chain has TRBV7-3 and TRBJ1-2, with 11 bases lining up with TRBD1. Germline values: CDR1 SGHTA, CDR2 FQGTGA. The CDR3 sequence is 15 residues long. With V trimmed by 1 base and J by 5 bases, 3 bases remained unmatched. The CDR3 loop reads CASSLRTGGEYGYTF. CDR3 DNA: TGTGCCAGCAGCTTAAGGACAGGGGGCGAGTATGGCTACACCTTC.

The rearrangement joins TRBV28 to TRBJ2-5; D is perhaps TRBD2 (6 bases). Germline-derived CDR1 and CDR2 are MDHEN and SYDVKM. CDR3 size: 13 residues. Between the trimmed V and J ends, which lost 5 bases and 2 bases, there was a span of 9 bases. As DNA, the CDR3 is TGTGCCAGCAGTATGACTAGTCAAGAGACCCAGTACTTC. Amino acid sequence: CASSMTSQETQYF.

The V call is TRBV7-2, the J call TRBJ2-7; tentative D call: TRBD2 (5 bases). Between the trimmed V and J ends, which lost 6 bases and 2 bases, there was a span of 17 bases. Germline loops: CDR1 SGHTA, CDR2 FQGNSA. The CDR3 runs 15 residues. The DNA of the CDR3 is TGTGCCAGCAGTTCCCCTGAAACGGGAACCTACGAGCAGTACTTC. It codes for CASSSPETGTYEQYF. The full variable domain, rest sourced from reference TRBV7-2 and TRBJ2-7, is GAGVSQSPSNKVTEKGKDVELRCDPISGHTALYWYRQSLGQGLEFLIYFQGNSAPDKSGLPSDRFSAERTGGSVSTLTIQRTQQEDSAVYLCASSSPETGTYEQYFGPGTRLTVT.

The chain employs TRBV28 and TRBJ2-1, with 12 bases identical to TRBD2. This CDR3 is 20 amino acids long. Germline V lookup: CDR1 MDHEN, CDR2 SYDVKM. V was pared by 6 bases and J by 0 bases, with 15 bases of the junction left unmatched. The CDR3 sequence is CASRPPFDGLAGISYNEQFF. In DNA form, the CDR3 reads TGTGCCAGCAGACCTCCCTTTGACGGACTAGCGGGGATCTCCTACAATGAGCAGTTCTTC.

CDR3 sequence (DNA): TGTGCCAGCAGCTTAGGGGGGACAGCCCAAGAGATTCAGTACTTC. Protein sequence: CASSLGGTAQEIQYF. The chain carries TRBV11-2 and TRBJ2-4, with TRBD1 identical over 7 bases. There are 15 residues in the CDR3. J was trimmed by 10 bases and V by 1 base; bases with no gene match: 10. Germline V gene data show CDR1 as SGHAT and CDR2 as FQNNGV.

J is TRBJ2-2 and V is TRBV10-1, with 13 bases identical to TRBD2. This CDR3 has 18 residues. Trimming took 8 bases from V and 3 from J; bases not matched to a gene: 12. CDR1 WNHNN and CDR2 SYGVQD come from the germline V gene (reference sequence). CDR3 nucleotides: TGCGCCAGCGGACCACTAGCGGGAGGGCCGGATGACACCGGGGAGCTGTTTTTT. Protein: CASGPLAGGPDDTGELFF.

This clone was detected once. V gene TRBV6-5 combines with J gene TRBJ2-2; no reliable D call. CDR1 and CDR2 (germline): MNHEY, SVGAGI. Trimming left V 0 bases short and J 4 bases short, with 6 bases between. The CDR3 covers 14 residues. In DNA, the CDR3 is TGTGCCAGCAGTTACTCGAGGCGCACCGGGGAGCTGTTTTTT. Protein: CASSYSRRTGELFF.

The J gene is TRBJ2-5, the V gene TRBV24-1, with TRBD1 matching over 7 bases. J was trimmed by 3 bases and V by 1 base; bases with no gene match: 13. CDR1 and CDR2 from the germline V gene are KGHDR and SFDVKD. The CDR3 is 18 amino acids. In DNA form, the CDR3 reads TGTGCCACCAGTGATTTCTTACTTTACAGGGGAACGGAAGAGACCCAGTACTTC. Translating it yields CATSDFLLYRGTEETQYF.

This rearrangement joins TRBV9 to TRBJ1-3; D gene ambiguous. Per germline, CDR1 SGDLS and CDR2 YYNGEE. V lost 3 bases and J lost 4, with 11 bases in between. CDR3 length: 14 amino acids. CDR3 amino acids: CASSALGSGNTIYF. The CDR3, as DNA: TGTGCCAGCAGCGCCCTTGGGAGCGGAAACACCATATATTTT. Variable domain in full (rest from reference TRBV9 and TRBJ1-3): DSGVTQTPKHLITATGQRVTLRCSPRSGDLSVYWYQQSLDQGLQFLIQYYNGEERAKGNILERFSAQQFPDLHSELNLSSLELGDSALYFCASSALGSGNTIYFGEGSWLTVV.

The sample holds one count of this clone. V usage is TRBV3-1 (or the pseudogene TRBV3-2) and J usage is TRBJ2-2, with a tentative D call TRBD1 (5 bases). This CDR3 region has 16 residues. Trimming cost V 1 base and J 6 bases, with 15 bases left between them. Germline CDR1 LGHDT, CDR2 YNNKEL (reference sequence). The CDR3 protein is CASSQGLGRAAGELFF. The CDR3 DNA is TGTGCCAGCAGCCAAGGTCTAGGCAGGGCGGCCGGGGAGCTGTTTTTT.

The rearrangement uses TRBV21-1 and TRBJ2-2; no DNA check was done on the table's D call, TRBD2. TRBV21-1 is a known pseudogene. The CDR3 loop spans 17 amino acids. The DNA for the CDR3 is TGTGCCAGCAGCACAGGACTTAGAGGGATGCACACCGGGGAGCTGTTTTTT. Protein product: CASSTGLRGMHTGELFF.

The gene calls are TRBV4-2 and TRBJ1-3, with 7 bases aligning to TRBD1. V was clipped by 5 bases and J by 6 bases; unmatched bases: 13. This CDR3 spans 16 amino acids. The germline V gene encodes CDR1 LGHNA and CDR2 YNFKEQ. The CDR3 is CASSTVSTGSENTIYF. The CDR3 DNA follows: TGTGCCAGCAGCACAGTCTCGACAGGGAGTGAAAACACCATATATTTT.

The rearrangement links TRBV18 to TRBJ1-2; the D gene is possibly TRBD1 (5 bases). In germline, CDR1 is KGHSH, CDR2 LQKENI. CDR3 length: 13 residues. V lost 5 bases and J lost 3, with 10 bases in between. CDR3 nucleotides: TGTGCCAGCTCATTGAAAGGGGACTATGGCTACACCTTC. It is translated as CASSLKGDYGYTF. Using reference TRBV18 and TRBJ1-2 for the parts outside the CDR3, the full variable domain is NAGVMQNPRHLVRRRGQEARLRCSPMKGHSHVYWYRQLPEEGLKFMVYLQKENIIDESGMPKERFSAEFPKEGPSILRIQQVVRGDSAAYFCASSLKGDYGYTFGSGTRLTVV.

The rearrangement links TRBV5-1 to TRBJ2-4; maybe TRBD1 (5 bases). CDR1 SGHRS and CDR2 YFSETQ come from the germline V gene. V lost 3 bases and J lost 2, with 9 bases in between. The CDR3 covers 14 residues. CDR3 sequence reads: CASSSTAPKNIQYF. DNA for the CDR3: TGCGCCAGCAGCTCGACAGCCCCCAAAAACATTCAGTACTTC.

The V call is TRBV27, the J call TRBJ1-1, with D perhaps TRBD1 (5 bases). CDR1 is MNHEY, CDR2 SMNVEV, per germline (reference sequence). V was clipped by 5 bases and J by 1 base, with 11 bases between them. This CDR3 comprises 14 residues. The CDR3 DNA reads TGTGCCAGCAGTCAGTGGGGCGGGAACACTGAAGCTTTCTTT. Translating gives CASSQWGGNTEAFF.

The chain employs TRBV19 and TRBJ1-2, with TRBD1 identical over 9 bases. CDR3 length: 13 residues. The V segment lost 3 bases and the J segment 6 bases; nucleotides outside the gene matches: 2. CDR1 is LNHDA and CDR2 is SQIVND in the germline V gene (reference sequence). CDR3: CASSITGGNGYTF. CDR3 bases: TGTGCCAGTAGTATTACAGGGGGCAATGGCTACACCTTC.

About this clone: Because it lacks the conserved phenylalanine or tryptophan at the end, this CDR3 is likely a read error. The limits of the CDR3 on the DNA are not certain, so only TCRdb's listed CDR3 is given. This chain links TRBV12-3 or TRBV12-4 with TRBJ2-7; the D segment call TRBD1 is taken from the table without a DNA check. The CDR3 is made up of 12 amino acids, end residues included. CDR3 sequence: CASSFGQGPGFL.